This is a list of T cell receptor beta chains from one sample in a study of cytomegalovirus exposure and HLA in healthy donors. Generated by immunoSEQ multiplex PCR, the TCRdb table keeps only in-frame clones and is missing some. In the table there are roughly 180,000 clones, 77% of which are singletons. Sequenced sample: PBMCs. The receptors derive from a young woman in good health and CMV-seropositive. Each CDR3 is given with its conserved first and last residue. D genes are given only for firm matches. Rows give clone size only sometimes, using once, few, many, or a class for an expanded clone.

TRBJ1-1	TRBV11-2	once	-	TGTGCCAGCAGCTCCCGGGACTTT	CASSSRDF
TRBJ2-5	TRBV15	-	-	TGTGCCACCAGCAGAGATCCGGCAGGGTGGGAGACCCAGTACTTC	CATSRDPAGWETQYF
TRBJ1-1	TRBV27	many	TRBD1	TGTGCCAGCAGTTCGCAGGGGGAGTGGACTGAAGCTTTCTTT	CASSSQGEWTEAFF
TRBJ2-5	TRBV18	few	-	TGTGCCAGCTCACCACCTTTCCGAGGGGAGACCCAGTACTTC	CASSPPFRGETQYF
TRBJ1-3	TRBV5-1	-	TRBD1	TGCGCCAGCAGCTTGGCAGACAGGGGATTCGGAAACACCATATATTTT	CASSLADRGFGNTIYF
TRBJ1-1	TRBV5-1	once	TRBD1	TGCGCCAGCAGCTTGGGAGGACAGGTTAGCCCGAACACTGAAGCTTTCTTT	CASSLGGQVSPNTEAFF
TRBJ2-7	TRBV11-3	-	-	TGTGCCAGCAGCACCCACACCTACGAGCAGTACTTC	CASSTHTYEQYF
TRBJ2-7	TRBV28	-	-	TGTGCCAGCAGCGGACTAACTGCCTACGAGCAGTACTTC	CASSGLTAYEQYF
TRBJ1-4	TRBV27	-	-	TGTGCCAGCAGTTTATCCGGAGGGGAAAAACTGTTTTTT	CASSLSGGEKLFF
TRBJ1-2	TRBV11-3	-	-	TGTGCCAGCAGCTTAGATGGTGTAGGGGCAACTGGCTACACCTTC	CASSLDGVGATGYTF
TRBJ1-2	TRBV4-3	-	-	TGCGCCAGCAGCCCCAATAATGCAGGCTATGGCTACACCTTC	CASSPNNAGYGYTF
TRBJ1-1	TRBV10-1	-	-	TGCGCCAGCAGTGAGTCCTTAGGGGGCACTGAAGCTTTCTTT	CASSESLGGTEAFF
TRBJ1-5	TRBV4-1	-	-	TGCGCCAGCAGCCAAGGGGGCGATCAGCCCCAGCATTTT	CASSQGGDQPQHF
TRBJ2-3	TRBV11-3	-	TRBD2	TGTGCCAGCAGCTTATCTACTAGCGGACGCACAGATACGCAGTATTTT	CASSLSTSGRTDTQYF
TRBJ1-2	TRBV6-5	few	TRBD1	TGTGCCAGCACGGGACAGGGTATACATGGCTACACCTTC	CASTGQGIHGYTF
TRBJ1-3	TRBV6-1	-	-	TGTGCCAGCAGACAACGAAGACAGATCGGAAACACCATATATTTT	CASRQRRQIGNTIYF
TRBJ2-5	TRBV2	few	-	TGTGCCAGCAGGGTCGACACAGTCCAAGAGACCCAGTACTTC	CASRVDTVQETQYF
TRBJ2-2	TRBV5-1	-	-	TGCGCCAGCAGCTTGAGGACCGGCGGGTACACCGGGGAGCTGTTTTTT	CASSLRTGGYTGELFF
TRBJ1-5	TRBV19	few	TRBD1	TGTGCCAGTGAATGGACAGGGGGCGTCGGTCAGCCCCAGCATTTT	CASEWTGGVGQPQHF
TRBJ2-1	TRBV18	-	-	TGTGCCAGCTCAAGCCAGCGGAGTCTCAACAATGAGCAGTTCTTC	CASSSQRSLNNEQFF
TRBJ2-1	TRBV9	-	TRBD2	TGTGCCAGCAGCGTAGGGGGACTAGCGTCCAATGAGCAGTTCTTC	CASSVGGLASNEQFF
TRBJ1-4	TRBV5-1	-	TRBD1	TGCGCCAGCAGCTTGCAGGGGGGTAATGAAAAACTGTTTTTT	CASSLQGGNEKLFF
TRBJ2-5	TRBV6-6	-	-	TGTGCCAGCGCGACTCCCTCGCGGAGGGTCGGGGAGACCCAGTACTTC	CASATPSRRVGETQYF
TRBJ2-6	TRBV6-5	-	-	TGTGCCAGCAGCCTCAACAGGCCTGGGGCCAACGTCCTGACTTTC	CASSLNRPGANVLTF
TRBJ2-1	TRBV2	-	-	TGTGCCAGCAGTGAAAATCAGGGGCTATACAATGAGCAGTTCTTC	CASSENQGLYNEQFF
TRBJ2-2	TRBV10-2	-	-	TGCGCCAGCAATAGCGAAACCGGGGAGCTGTTTTTT	CASNSETGELFF
TRBJ1-3	TRBV11-3	-	TRBD1	TGTGCCAGCAGCTTTGACCCAGGGGGCTCTGGAAACACCATATATTTT	CASSFDPGGSGNTIYF